These 21 T cell receptor beta chains share one sample of origin, sequenced in a study of blood T cell repertoires in COVID-19. Sequencing was performed with immunoSEQ multiplex PCR; in TCRdb, only in-frame clones are kept and a portion is missing. The sample includes some 250,000 clones, over 80% of them seen just once. Sequenced input: peripheral blood. Every receptor here comes from a man aged 25 to 40 who had recovered from COVID-19.

The chain employs TRBV28 and TRBJ2-5; TRBD2 agrees at 12 bases. This CDR3 spans 17 amino acids. Trimming at V came to 5 bases and at J to 5 bases, leaving 12 bases not matched to a gene. The germline V gene has CDR1 MDHEN and CDR2 SYDVKM. CDR3 in DNA: TGTGCCAGCAGTGGCCCTACTAGCGGGGGGCCCTATGAGACCCAGTACTTC. It translates to CASSGPTSGGPYETQYF.

The chain couples TRBV5-1 to TRBJ1-5; 8 bases are a match to TRBD1. CDR3 length: 14 residues. The germline V gene has CDR1 SGHRS and CDR2 YFSETQ. V lost 4 bases and J lost 4; bases outside the gene matches: 4. The DNA of the CDR3 is TGCGCCAGCAGCCAGGGGGACAGGAATCAGCCCCAGCATTTT. Translated: CASSQGDRNQPQHF.

This clone came up once. The DNA of the CDR3 is TGTGCCAGCAGTGAACTAAATCTTTACGAGCAGTACTTC. Its protein is CASSELNLYEQYF. The gene calls are TRBV6-1 and TRBJ2-7; D unclear. CDR1 and CDR2 (germline): MNHNS, SASEGT. V was clipped by 2 bases and J by 4 bases, with 9 bases between them. CDR3 length: 13 residues.

This clone is a singleton in its sample. The chain recombines TRBV2 with TRBJ2-5, with 8 bases that match TRBD2. V dropped 6 bases and J dropped 1; count of bases not matched to a gene: 4. Germline CDR1 reads SNHLY; CDR2 reads FYNNEI. The CDR3 covers 14 residues. CDR3 in DNA: TGTGCCAGCAGACTTGCGGGGGGCCAAGAGACCCAGTACTTC. Translating it yields CASRLAGGQETQYF.

Comments on this clone: Other DNA sequences within the sample encode an identical CDR3. The rearrangement links TRBV3-1 (or the pseudogene TRBV3-2) to TRBJ1-2, with 9 positions matching TRBD1. The germline V gene encodes CDR1 LGHDT and CDR2 YNNKEL (reference sequence). The CDR3 loop spans 13 amino acids. V lost 6 bases to trimming and J lost 6 bases; unmatched junction nucleotides: 5. CDR3 amino acids: CASSHWTGDGYTF. CDR3 bases: TGTGCCAGCAGTCACTGGACAGGGGATGGCTACACCTTC.

This chain joins TRBV3-1 (or the pseudogene TRBV3-2) and TRBJ2-5; TRBD1 is a possible D gene (5 bases). Trimming removed 0 bases from V and 2 bases from J, with 19 bases in between. This CDR3 spans 18 amino acids. Germline CDR1 LGHDT, CDR2 YNNKEL (reference sequence). This chain's CDR3 is CASSQEREGVSSQETQYF. The DNA of the CDR3 is TGTGCCAGCAGCCAAGAACGTGAAGGGGTATCGAGTCAAGAGACCCAGTACTTC.

V usage is TRBV5-1 and J usage is TRBJ2-3; 12 bases line up with TRBD1. After removal of 0 bases from V and 7 bases from J, the junction contained 3 bases not matched to a gene. The CDR3 runs 15 residues. Germline V CDR1 and CDR2: SGHRS, YFSETQ. CDR3 DNA: TGCGCCAGCAGCTTGGAGGGACAGGGGGCGTATACGCAGTATTTT. It specifies CASSLEGQGAYTQYF.

In this sample, this clone turned up once. Here the CDR3 reads CASSPRGGRDEQYF. For the CDR3, the DNA is TGTGCCAGCAGCCCCCGGGGAGGCCGGGACGAGCAGTACTTC. The V call is TRBV11-2, the J call TRBJ2-7; weak D call: TRBD2 (6 bases). In germline, CDR1 is SGHAT, CDR2 FQNNGV. The CDR3 sequence is 14 residues long. The V and J ends lost 5 bases and 5 bases respectively, with 16 bases between them.

CDR3 region: CASSRQKTSNQPQHF. CDR3 nucleotides: TGTGCCAGCAGTCGACAAAAAACTAGCAATCAGCCCCAGCATTTT. The J gene is TRBJ1-5, the V gene TRBV6-2 or TRBV6-3; D unresolved. Germline V lookup: CDR1 MNHEY, CDR2 SVGEGT. The CDR3 is 15 residues long. V lost 5 bases, J lost 0 bases, and 11 bases lay in between.

The gene calls are TRBV18 and TRBJ1-5; D is ambiguous. CDR1 is KGHSH, CDR2 LQKENI, per germline. V shed 2 bases and J shed 7 bases, with 9 bases lying between them. The CDR3 contains 13 residues. CDR3 region: CASSPNSGQPQHF. CDR3 bases: TGTGCCAGCTCACCAAATTCGGGACAGCCCCAGCATTTT.

V and J are TRBV3-1 (or the pseudogene TRBV3-2) and TRBJ1-5; 7 bases match TRBD1. The CDR3 contains 15 residues. CDR1 and CDR2 from the germline V gene are LGHDT and YNNKEL (reference sequence). Germline trimming cut 2 bases from V and 3 bases from J; bases unmatched to any gene: 4. CDR3: CASSQLDRPNQPQHF. In nucleotides, the CDR3 is TGTGCCAGCAGCCAACTGGACAGGCCCAATCAGCCCCAGCATTTT.

The chain has TRBV28 and TRBJ2-3, with 9 positions matching TRBD1. CDR3 length: 16 amino acids. Germline loops: CDR1 MDHEN, CDR2 SYDVKM. V lost 3 bases, J lost 3 bases, and 7 bases stayed unmatched. CDR3 DNA sequence: TGTGCCAGCAGTTTGGGGACAGGGATGAGTACAGATACGCAGTATTTT. Its protein is CASSLGTGMSTDTQYF.

CDR3 DNA: TGTGCCAGCAGCCCACGTCGCGTCTGGCAGGGGAATGAAAAACTGTTTTTT. Residues: CASSPRRVWQGNEKLFF. V is TRBV7-9 and J is TRBJ1-4; D is possibly TRBD1 (6 bases). The CDR3 contains 17 residues. Germline V gene lookup returns CDR1 SEHNR and CDR2 FQNEAQ (reference sequence). Trimming left V 5 bases short and J 5 bases short, with 21 bases between.

J is TRBJ1-2 and V is TRBV5-4, with TRBD1 as a possible D gene (5 bases). Trimming took 4 bases from V and 2 from J, leaving 15 bases between them. This CDR3 is 15 amino acids long. CDR1 and CDR2 from the germline V gene are SGHNT and YYREEE (reference sequence). CDR3 residues: CASSGGWKGNYGYTF. Written as DNA, the CDR3 is TGTGCCAGCAGCGGGGGGTGGAAGGGAAACTATGGCTACACCTTC.

The gene calls are TRBV6-5 and TRBJ1-1; D might be TRBD1 (6 bases). Germline V gene sequence: CDR1 MNHEY, CDR2 SVGAGI. This CDR3 spans 15 amino acids. Trimming stripped 5 bases from V and 1 base from J, with 14 bases between. Here the CDR3 reads CASSHRNRENTEAFF. The CDR3 DNA sequence: TGTGCCAGCAGTCATAGAAACAGGGAGAACACTGAAGCTTTCTTT.

The J gene is TRBJ1-1, the V gene TRBV5-5; no clear D gene. The germline V gene encodes CDR1 SGHKS and CDR2 YYEKEE (reference sequence). The CDR3 has 12 residues. Trimming left V 4 bases short and J 2 bases short, with 6 bases between. The CDR3 loop is CASSLVNTEAFF. The CDR3 DNA follows: TGTGCCAGCAGCCTCGTTAACACTGAAGCTTTCTTT.

The chain recombines TRBV29-1 with TRBJ2-7, with a possible D match to TRBD1 (5 bases). The CDR3 is 13 amino acids. CDR1 SQVTM and CDR2 ANQGSEA come from the germline V gene. V lost 6 bases and J lost 6, with 18 bases in between. CDR3 region: CSVAGHEESEQYF. The CDR3 DNA is TGCAGCGTCGCCGGACATGAGGAATCCGAGCAGTACTTC.

The chain recombines TRBV9 with TRBJ2-1, with a tentative D call TRBD2 (5 bases). V lost 2 bases and J lost 8, with 11 bases in between. Germline V gene sequence: CDR1 SGDLS, CDR2 YYNGEE. The CDR3 contains 13 residues. The CDR3, as DNA: TGTGCCAGCAGCGTCGGCGGGTCCCATGAGCAGTTCTTC. Encoded protein: CASSVGGSHEQFF. Looking up the rest from reference TRBV9 and TRBJ2-1 gives the full variable domain: DSGVTQTPKHLITATGQRVTLRCSPRSGDLSVYWYQQSLDQGLQFLIQYYNGEERAKGNILERFSAQQFPDLHSELNLSSLELGDSALYFCASSVGGSHEQFFGPGTRLTVL.

V and J are TRBV11-1 and TRBJ2-7; D is unclear. Trimming left V 5 bases short and J 5 bases short, with 22 bases between. The CDR3 length is 16 residues. The germline CDR1 and CDR2 sequences are SGHAT and FQDESV (reference sequence). This CDR3 is CASSLLGWVARDEQYF. The CDR3 nucleotides read TGTGCCAGCAGCCTACTTGGTTGGGTGGCCCGGGACGAGCAGTACTTC.

The rearrangement links TRBV9 to TRBJ2-2; TRBD2 agrees at 8 bases. The V and J ends lost 3 bases and 6 bases, in that order; junction bases with no gene match: 16. Looked up from germline, CDR1 is SGDLS and CDR2 is YYNGEE. The CDR3 covers 18 residues. Written as DNA, the CDR3 is TGTGCCAGCAGCGCCGAGGGACCAGCCGGGACTAGAGCCGGGGAGCTGTTTTTT. Its translation is CASSAEGPAGTRAGELFF.

The V call is TRBV11-2, the J call TRBJ1-6, with D possibly TRBD1 on 5 matching bases. V dropped 0 bases and J dropped 9 bases, with 18 bases sitting between them. Germline values: CDR1 SGHAT, CDR2 FQNNGV. This CDR3 is built from 17 residues. The CDR3 here is CASSLDFITGMGSPLHF. The DNA of the CDR3 is TGTGCCAGCAGCTTAGATTTTATCACAGGAATGGGTTCACCCCTCCACTTT.